This T cell receptor beta chain was identified in a study of identical twins. A universal primer site arose from template switching, and cDNA bore unique molecular identifiers. TCRdb re-analysed the 5' RACE reads in MiXCR, keeping a single row per CDR3 protein. The top ten clones hold around 1.6% of a sample with around 960,000 distinct CDR3 sequences, 9% to 15% of them seen once. In every case, the donor was a healthy Caucasian. Study-wide points: Excess low generation probability was seen in twin-shared out-of-frame alpha sequences.

This clonotype occurred a few times. Its antigen remains unidentified. With 7 bases removed from V and 8 bases from J, the gap between germline ends came to 18 bases. Germline values: CDR1 MNHNS, CDR2 SASEGT. This CDR3 contains 14 residues. These data were also filed under a second study, of yellow fever vaccine responses in identical twins.

The receptor was isolated from a woman between 18 and 29 years old in good health. The chain links TRBV6-1 to TRBJ2-4, with D perhaps given as TRBD1 or TRBD2 (6 bases each). Sequenced material: PBMCs. The CDR3 region has the DNA TGTGCCAGCAAGAAGGACCCGGAGGGGGACATTCAGTACTTC. Translating it yields CASKKDPEGDIQYF.